The present T cell receptor beta chain was sequenced within a study of shared clonotypes between healthy human individuals. About the study: Per donor, three plates held CD4 naive cells, three held CD4 memory, two held CD8 naive and one held CD8 memory.

The V gene lost 4 bases and the J gene lost 5 bases, with 15 bases spanning the gap. The CDR3 extends over 13 amino acids. The V gene's germline CDR1 is SQVTM and CDR2 ANQGSEA. This clone was seen a single time. Sequencing was performed with immunoSEQ multiplex PCR; in TCRdb, only in-frame clones are kept and a portion is missing. The sample shows about 680,000 clones, 74% of them seen only once. Sequenced sample: memory CD4+ T cells sorted from blood. Subset here: CD45RA-negative fraction. V usage is TRBV29-1 and J usage is TRBJ2-7, with D possibly TRBD1 on 6 matching bases. This receptor was taken from a woman aged 30 to 39 in good health. The CDR3 nucleotides read TGCAGCGTTGGAACAGGGAATTGGAACGAGCAGTACTTC. Its translation: CSVGTGNWNEQYF.